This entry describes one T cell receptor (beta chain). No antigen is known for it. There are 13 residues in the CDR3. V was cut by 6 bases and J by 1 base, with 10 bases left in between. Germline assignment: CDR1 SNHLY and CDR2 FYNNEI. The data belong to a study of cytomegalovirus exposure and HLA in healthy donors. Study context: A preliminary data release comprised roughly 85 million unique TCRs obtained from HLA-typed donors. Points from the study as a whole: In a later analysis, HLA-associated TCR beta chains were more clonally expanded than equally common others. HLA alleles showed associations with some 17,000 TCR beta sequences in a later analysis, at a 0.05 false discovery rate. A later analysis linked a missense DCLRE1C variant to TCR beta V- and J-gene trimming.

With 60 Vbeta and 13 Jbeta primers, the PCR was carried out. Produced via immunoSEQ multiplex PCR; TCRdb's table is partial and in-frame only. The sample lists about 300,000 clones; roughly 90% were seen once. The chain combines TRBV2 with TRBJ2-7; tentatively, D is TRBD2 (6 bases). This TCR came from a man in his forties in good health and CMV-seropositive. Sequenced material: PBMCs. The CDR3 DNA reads TGTGCCAGCAGGCGCGGGACGTCCTACGAGCAGTACTTC. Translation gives CASRRGTSYEQYF.